Listed below are T cell receptor beta chains from one sample, sequenced in a study of long-term antiretroviral therapy in people with HIV. The repertoire was sequenced with immunoSEQ multiplex PCR; TCRdb's copy has only in-frame clones and lacks some. This table holds some 40,000 clones, over 80% found once. The source material was unsorted PBMCs, sampled 1 year after starting antiretroviral therapy. These receptors all come from a man in his late teens or twenties with HIV. Both conserved end residues are part of each CDR3. The D gene is left open where the match is weak. Some rows have no size entry. The others give once, few or many, or a class for an expanded clone.

size	V	J	D	CDR3	DNA
once	TRBV7-2	TRBJ2-1	-	CASSLGSYSYNEQFF	TGTGCCAGCAGCTTAGGCTCCTACTCCTACAATGAGCAGTTCTTC
-	TRBV7-9	TRBJ2-7	-	CASSLSGGYYEQYF	TGTGCCAGCAGCTTATCTGGGGGGTACTACGAGCAGTACTTC
-	TRBV11-2	TRBJ1-1	-	CASSFDRIMNTEAFF	TGTGCCAGCAGCTTCGACAGGATCATGAACACTGAAGCTTTCTTT
-	TRBV25-1	TRBJ1-2	-	CASSGPLGRGRGYTF	TGTGCCAGCAGTGGCCCCTTGGGCAGGGGCCGTGGCTACACCTTC
-	TRBV28	TRBJ2-7	TRBD1	CATRDRSYEQYF	TGTGCCACCCGGGACAGGTCCTACGAGCAGTACTTC
-	TRBV19	TRBJ2-2	TRBD1	CASSITGGFAGELFF	TGTGCCAGTAGTATCACAGGGGGCTTTGCCGGGGAGCTGTTTTTT
-	TRBV7-9	TRBJ2-1	TRBD2	CASSPGGLAGGLSYNEQFF	TGTGCCAGCAGCCCAGGGGGACTAGCGGGAGGACTCTCCTACAATGAGCAGTTCTTC
-	TRBV7-2	TRBJ2-3	TRBD2	CASSSLAGVSTDTQYF	TGTGCCAGCAGCTCACTAGCGGGAGTAAGCACAGATACGCAGTATTTT
-	TRBV15	TRBJ1-4	-	CATSRDKGSTNEKLFF	TGTGCCACCAGCAGAGATAAGGGGTCGACTAATGAAAAACTGTTTTTT
-	TRBV27	TRBJ2-7	-	CASSHSYEQYF	TGTGCCAGCAGTCACTCCTACGAGCAGTACTTC
-	TRBV13	TRBJ1-4	-	CASSLGPLSGINEKLFF	TGTGCCAGCAGCTTAGGGCCCCTTTCCGGCATTAATGAAAAACTGTTTTTT
-	TRBV5-1	TRBJ1-1	-	CASSPEPGNTEAFF	TGCGCCAGCAGCCCGGAGCCAGGGAACACTGAAGCTTTCTTT
-	TRBV5-4	TRBJ1-1	TRBD1	CASSPGGRANTEAFF	TGTGCCAGCAGCCCAGGGGGCAGGGCCAACACTGAAGCTTTCTTT
-	TRBV4-1	TRBJ2-2	TRBD2	CASSQGASGRLDGELFF	TGCGCCAGCAGCCAAGGGGCTAGCGGGAGGTTGGACGGGGAGCTGTTTTTT
-	TRBV4-1	TRBJ2-2	-	CASSQEALSSGELFF	TGCGCCAGCAGCCAAGAGGCCCTTAGCTCCGGGGAGCTGTTTTTT
once	TRBV10-3	TRBJ2-5	TRBD2	CAISESVAGGETQYF	TGTGCCATCAGTGAGTCCGTAGCGGGAGGGGAGACCCAGTACTTC
-	TRBV19	TRBJ2-7	TRBD2	CATNPGAGREQYF	TGTGCCACAAATCCGGGAGCGGGACGCGAGCAGTACTTC
once	TRBV9	TRBJ2-1	-	CASSVEQVPLNEQFF	TGTGCCAGCAGCGTAGAGCAGGTCCCCCTCAATGAGCAGTTCTTC
-	TRBV19	TRBJ1-1	-	CASSLGQRNTEAFF	TGTGCCAGTAGTTTAGGACAGAGGAACACTGAAGCTTTCTTT
-	TRBV10-3	TRBJ2-1	-	CAISPEGYNEQFF	TGTGCCATCAGTCCCGAAGGGTACAATGAGCAGTTCTTC
once	TRBV2	TRBJ2-3	-	CASSEGFSSTDTQYF	TGTGCCAGCAGTGAAGGGTTCTCTAGCACAGATACGCAGTATTTT
few	TRBV21-1	TRBJ2-2	-	CASSPAWSGGTGELFF	TGTGCCAGCAGCCCCGCTTGGAGCGGGGGGACCGGGGAGCTGTTTTTT
few	TRBV19	TRBJ1-5	TRBD1	CASKTGLGANQPQHF	TGTGCCAGCAAGACAGGGCTGGGAGCCAATCAGCCCCAGCATTTT
once	TRBV25-1	TRBJ1-1	-	CASSDIWGGGGEAFF	TGTGCCAGCAGTGATATTTGGGGGGGCGGTGGTGAAGCTTTCTTT
-	TRBV12-5	TRBJ2-3	TRBD2	CASGLGLAGDTDTQYF	TGTGCTAGTGGTTTGGGACTAGCGGGGGACACAGATACGCAGTATTTT
-	TRBV7-9	TRBJ2-1	-	CASSFNTYNEQFF	TGTGCCAGCAGTTTCAATACCTACAATGAGCAGTTCTTC
once	TRBV15	TRBJ1-4	-	CATSRENNEKLFF	TGTGCCACCAGCAGAGAGAATAATGAAAAACTGTTTTTT
-	TRBV18	TRBJ2-7	TRBD2	CASSPLAGVNSYEQYF	TGTGCCAGCTCACCTTTAGCGGGAGTTAACTCCTACGAGCAGTACTTC
-	TRBV27	TRBJ2-7	-	CASRFEAGAVHEQYF	TGTGCCAGCAGATTCGAAGCGGGTGCGGTCCACGAGCAGTACTTC
once	TRBV19	TRBJ2-2	-	CASRNVTGELFF	TGTGCCAGCCGCAATGTGACCGGGGAGCTGTTTTTT
-	TRBV4-3	TRBJ1-1	-	CASSQYSRNTEAFF	TGCGCCAGCAGCCAATACAGTAGGAACACTGAAGCTTTCTTT
-	TRBV10-3	TRBJ2-7	-	CAISEGNNEQYF	TGTGCCATCAGTGAGGGGAACAACGAGCAGTACTTC
-	TRBV27	TRBJ1-5	TRBD1	CASSSSGTGIGPQHF	TGTGCCAGCAGTTCCTCGGGGACAGGGATTGGGCCCCAGCATTTT
-	TRBV4-1	TRBJ1-2	-	CASSQRIRTPYGYTF	TGCGCCAGCAGCCAAAGGATCCGGACCCCCTATGGCTACACCTTC
-	TRBV7-2	TRBJ2-2	TRBD2	CASSPTQPGLGATGELFF	TGTGCCAGCAGCCCGACCCAACCGGGACTAGGTGCCACCGGGGAGCTGTTTTTT
-	TRBV19	TRBJ1-2	-	CASSPRHGGYGYTF	TGTGCCAGTAGTCCCCGGCACGGGGGCTATGGCTACACCTTC
-	TRBV9	TRBJ2-2	TRBD1	CASSAPTTGKGAGELFF	TGTGCCAGCAGCGCCCCCACGACAGGGAAAGGTGCCGGGGAGCTGTTTTTT
-	TRBV27	TRBJ2-2	-	CASSGRGVGRIYTGELFF	TGTGCCAGCAGCGGGAGAGGAGTGGGACGGATATACACCGGGGAGCTGTTTTTT
-	TRBV9	TRBJ1-2	-	CASSPSGTANYGYTF	TGTGCCAGCAGTCCCTCCGGGACGGCAAACTATGGCTACACCTTC
-	TRBV6-5	TRBJ2-5	TRBD1	CASSYSRTGGAYF	TGTGCCAGCAGTTACTCGAGGACAGGGGGAGCTTACTTC
-	TRBV9	TRBJ1-1	TRBD1	CASSNGQEHTEAFF	TGTGCCAGCAGCAACGGACAGGAACACACTGAAGCTTTCTTT
-	TRBV2	TRBJ2-1	TRBD1	CASSEGPGQAFLGEQFF	TGTGCCAGCAGTGAAGGGCCGGGACAGGCCTTTCTTGGTGAGCAGTTCTTC
-	TRBV28	TRBJ1-5	-	CASSSNVYNQPQHF	TGTGCCAGCAGTTCTAATGTCTACAATCAGCCCCAGCATTTT
few	TRBV7-9	TRBJ2-7	-	CASSLAQSYEQYF	TGTGCCAGCAGCTTAGCACAGTCCTACGAGCAGTACTTC
few	TRBV4-1	TRBJ1-2	TRBD1	CASSQSTGVYYGYTF	TGCGCCAGCAGCCAATCGACAGGGGTCTACTATGGCTACACCTTC
-	TRBV13	TRBJ1-2	-	CASSSPQERSGYTF	TGTGCCAGCAGCTCCCCCCAGGAGCGGAGCGGCTACACCTTC
-	TRBV25-1	TRBJ2-7	-	CASSSDTRYEQYF	TGTGCCAGCAGTTCGGACACCCGCTACGAGCAGTACTTC
medium-sized	TRBV28	TRBJ1-5	-	CASSLITASNQPQHF	TGTGCCAGCAGTTTAATCACGGCTAGCAATCAGCCCCAGCATTTT
-	TRBV2	TRBJ2-2	-	CASSEPSTGESTGELFF	TGTGCCAGCAGTGAGCCTTCGACGGGGGAGAGCACCGGGGAGCTGTTTTTT
-	TRBV7-9	TRBJ2-7	-	CASTEEAGTAYEQYF	TGTGCCAGCACCGAAGAGGCGGGGACCGCCTACGAGCAGTACTTC